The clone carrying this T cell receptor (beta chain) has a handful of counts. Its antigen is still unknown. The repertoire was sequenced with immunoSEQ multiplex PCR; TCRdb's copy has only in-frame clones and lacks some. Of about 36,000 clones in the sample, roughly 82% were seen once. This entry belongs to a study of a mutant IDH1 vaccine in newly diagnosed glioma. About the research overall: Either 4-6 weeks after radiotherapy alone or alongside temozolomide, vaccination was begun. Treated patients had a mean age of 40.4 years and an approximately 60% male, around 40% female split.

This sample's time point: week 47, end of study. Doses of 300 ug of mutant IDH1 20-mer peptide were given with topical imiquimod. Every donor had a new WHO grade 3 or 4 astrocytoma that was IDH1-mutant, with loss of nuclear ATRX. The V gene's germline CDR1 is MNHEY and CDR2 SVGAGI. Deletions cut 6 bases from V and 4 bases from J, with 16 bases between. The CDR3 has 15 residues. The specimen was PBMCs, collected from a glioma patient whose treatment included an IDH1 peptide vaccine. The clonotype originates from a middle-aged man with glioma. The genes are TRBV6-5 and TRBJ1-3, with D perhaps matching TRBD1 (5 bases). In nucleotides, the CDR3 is TGTGCCAGCAGGAGGACCGGGGACGGCGGAAACACCATATATTTT. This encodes CASRRTGDGGNTIYF.